The 22 T cell receptor beta chains below all came from one sample that was sequenced in a study of technical replicates of blood from several donors. Clones were sequenced by immunoSEQ multiplex PCR, and TCRdb holds only the in-frame ones, with some missing. The table has under 100,000 clones, approximately 95% seen once. The source material was T cells isolated from PBMCs. These receptors were collected from a human donor in good health.

On this clone itself: One end of the junction varies from germline; a read error may be responsible. Distinct nucleotide sequences in the sample also encode this CDR3. This rearrangement joins TRBV6-1 to TRBJ2-3; D not certain. CDR1 MNHNS and CDR2 SASEGT come from the germline V gene. The CDR3 extends over 13 amino acids. The CDR3 DNA follows: TGTGCCAGCAGTGACCCTTCCACAGACACGCAGTATTTT. Translating gives CASSDPSTDTQYF.

The genes are TRBV5-1 and TRBJ2-7; maybe TRBD1 (6 bases). The CDR3 is 12 residues long. Germline-derived CDR1 and CDR2 are SGHRS and YFSETQ. V was pared by 3 bases and J by 5 bases, with 9 bases between. CDR3 in DNA: TGCGCCAGCAGCTGGTCAGGGGACGAGCAGTACTTC. As protein: CASSWSGDEQYF.

V gene TRBV19 combines with J gene TRBJ1-2; D is unclear. Germline V gene data show CDR1 as LNHDA and CDR2 as SQIVND (reference sequence). V gave up 3 bases and J gave up 6 bases, with 14 bases separating them. The CDR3 loop spans 14 amino acids. CDR3 sequence (DNA): TGTGCCAGTAGTATCCCATCCGGGTCTAATGGCTACACCTTC. Its protein is CASSIPSGSNGYTF.

The chain uses TRBV11-3 and TRBJ2-5, with 9 positions matching TRBD2. Germline CDR1 SGHNT, CDR2 YENEEA. The V segment lost 1 base and the J segment 4 bases; nucleotides outside the gene matches: 7. The CDR3 length is 16 residues. Here the CDR3 reads CASSLGVAGVGETQYF. The CDR3 DNA sequence: TGTGCCAGCAGCTTAGGAGTAGCGGGGGTAGGAGAGACCCAGTACTTC.

This chain links TRBV7-6 with TRBJ1-2, with a possible D match to TRBD1 (6 bases). CDR1 and CDR2 from the germline V gene are SGHVS and FNYEAQ. V lost 8 bases and J 7 bases, leaving 20 bases between the germline ends. The CDR3 length is 14 residues. This chain's CDR3 is CASRRVGGAGGYTF. The DNA for the CDR3 is TGTGCCAGCCGCCGCGTAGGGGGAGCTGGTGGCTACACCTTC.

This chain links TRBV18 with TRBJ2-4; 11 bases align to TRBD2. This CDR3 is 15 amino acids long. Germline V gene sequence: CDR1 KGHSH, CDR2 LQKENI. J lost 6 bases, V lost 4 bases, and 5 bases had no gene match. CDR3 residues: CASSLAGGPRNIQYF. In DNA, the CDR3 is TGTGCCAGCTCACTAGCGGGGGGGCCTCGAAACATTCAGTACTTC. The variable domain in full, with the rest retrieved from reference TRBV18 and TRBJ2-4, is NAGVMQNPRHLVRRRGQEARLRCSPMKGHSHVYWYRQLPEEGLKFMVYLQKENIIDESGMPKERFSAEFPKEGPSILRIQQVVRGDSAAYFCASSLAGGPRNIQYFGAGTRLSVL.

This rearrangement joins TRBV6-5 to TRBJ1-6, with D unclear. This CDR3 region has 13 residues. Germline V CDR1 and CDR2: MNHEY, SVGAGI. The V end was cut by 6 bases, the J end by 10 bases, with 13 bases between. The CDR3, as DNA: TGTGCCAGCAGACGAGGGTTAGTGTCACCCCTCCACTTT. Translation: CASRRGLVSPLHF.

The V call is TRBV5-6, the J call TRBJ2-7; the match to TRBD1 covers 7 bases. The trim removed 4 bases at V and 5 bases at J, leaving 15 bases unmatched. This CDR3 has 16 residues. Germline CDR1 reads SGHDT; CDR2 reads YYEEEE. The CDR3 nucleotides are TGTGCCAGCAGCCTGTCTCGACAGGGATCGGGACACGAGCAGTACTTC. Protein: CASSLSRQGSGHEQYF. The full variable domain, completed using reference TRBV5-6 and TRBJ2-7, is DAGVTQSPTHLIKTRGQQVTLRCSPKSGHDTVSWYQQALGQGPQFIFQYYEEEERQRGNFPDRFSGHQFPNYSSELNVNALLLGDSALYLCASSLSRQGSGHEQYFGPGTRLTVT.

The chain links TRBV6-1 to TRBJ1-5; perhaps TRBD1 as D (5 bases). Germline lookup yields CDR1 MNHNS and CDR2 SASEGT. The CDR3 runs 14 residues. V gave up 5 bases and J gave up 1 base, with 9 bases separating them. In DNA, the CDR3 is TGTGCCAGCAGTACTCAGGGAAGCAATCAGCCCCAGCATTTT. Translated: CASSTQGSNQPQHF.

The CDR3 DNA follows: TGTGCCACAGTCGGGGGGAGAGTAAAGAGGACGCAGTATTTT. The encoded protein is CATVGGRVKRTQYF. This rearrangement joins TRBV7-8 to TRBJ2-3; 7 positions agree with TRBD2. The CDR3 extends over 14 amino acids. In germline, CDR1 is SGHVS, CDR2 FQNEAQ. Trimming at V came to 10 bases and at J to 9 bases, leaving 16 bases not matched to a gene. Based on the CDR3 plus reference TRBV7-8 and TRBJ2-3, the full variable domain is GAGVSQSPRYKVAKRGQDVALRCDPISGHVSLFWYQQALGQGPEFLTYFQNEAQLDKSGLPSDRFFAERPEGSVSTLKIQRTQQEDSAVYLCATVGGRVKRTQYFGPGTRLTVL.

The CDR3 loop is CASSQAGVVTGELFF. DNA of the CDR3: TGTGCCAGCAGCCAAGCAGGGGTGGTCACCGGGGAGCTGTTTTTT. J is TRBJ2-2 and V is TRBV14, with D possibly matching TRBD1 (6 bases). This CDR3 region has 15 residues. V was cut by 1 base and J by 4 bases, with 10 bases left in between. The germline gives CDR1 SGHDN, CDR2 FVKESK.

This chain links TRBV11-2 with TRBJ2-5; a weak D match, TRBD1 (5 bases). Germline values: CDR1 SGHAT, CDR2 FQNNGV. The CDR3 runs to 16 residues. The ends were cut back, 6 bases at V and 5 bases at J, with 22 bases in the middle. The CDR3, as DNA: TGTGCCAGCAGGCTTACCCAGGCAGGGATTGGGGAGACCCAGTACTTC. This codes for CASRLTQAGIGETQYF.

The CDR3 loop reads CASSSPAGGTYEQYF. CDR3 DNA sequence: TGTGCCAGCAGTTCCCCGGCAGGGGGGACCTACGAGCAGTACTTC. The chain has TRBV28 and TRBJ2-7, with a possible D match to TRBD1 (7 bases). Germline-derived CDR1 and CDR2 are MDHEN and SYDVKM. V dropped 4 bases and J dropped 2 bases, with 15 bases sitting between them. The length of the CDR3 is 15 residues. The full variable domain, rest sourced from reference TRBV28 and TRBJ2-7, is DVKVTQSSRYLVKRTGEKVFLECVQDMDHENMFWYRQDPGLGLRLIYFSYDVKMKEKGDIPEGYSVSREKKERFSLILESASTNQTSMYLCASSSPAGGTYEQYFGPGTRLTVT.

The V gene is TRBV7-2, the J gene TRBJ1-4; 8 nucleotides line up with TRBD1. The CDR3 spans 11 residues. V lost 5 bases, J lost 13 bases, and 3 bases stayed unmatched. Germline CDR1 and CDR2: SGHTA and FQGNSA. The CDR3 DNA reads TGTGCCAGCAGCGCCGGGACAGGACTGTTTTTT. Translating it yields CASSAGTGLFF. The full variable domain, in which reference TRBV7-2 and TRBJ1-4 provide the parts outside the CDR3, is GAGVSQSPSNKVTEKGKDVELRCDPISGHTALYWYRQSLGQGLEFLIYFQGNSAPDKSGLPSDRFSAERTGGSVSTLTIQRTQQEDSAVYLCASSAGTGLFFGSGTQLSVL.

The V and J genes are TRBV11-2 and TRBJ1-4; no clear D gene. CDR1 is SGHAT and CDR2 is FQNNGV in the germline V gene. The CDR3 length is 15 residues. Trimming left V 4 bases short and J 4 bases short, with 13 bases between. For the CDR3, the DNA is TGTGCCAGCAGCTGGAGAGGGCTGCTTAATGAAAAACTGTTTTTT. It encodes CASSWRGLLNEKLFF.

This chain connects TRBV11-3 to TRBJ2-6, with 8 bases identical to TRBD1. Trimming at V came to 2 bases and at J to 2 bases, leaving 5 bases not matched to a gene. From germline, CDR1 is SGHNT and CDR2 YENEEA. The CDR3 runs to 17 residues. CDR3 nucleotide sequence: TGTGCCAGCAGCTTATTTCGGACAGGGACTGGGGCCAACGTCCTGACTTTC. Translated, it gives CASSLFRTGTGANVLTF. The full variable domain, completed using reference TRBV11-3 and TRBJ2-6, is EAGVVQSPRYKIIEKKQPVAFWCNPISGHNTLYWYLQNLGQGPELLIRYENEEAVDDSQLPKDRFSAERLKGVDSTLKIQPAELGDSAVYLCASSLFRTGTGANVLTFGAGSRLTVL.

This chain links TRBV4-1 with TRBJ1-2; 8 positions match TRBD1. This CDR3 is 13 amino acids long. Trimming took 2 bases from V and 10 from J; bases not matched to a gene: 6. CDR1 is MGHRA and CDR2 is YSYEKL in the germline V gene. The CDR3 DNA reads as TGCGCCAGCAGCCAACACAGGGGGACCGACTACACCTTC. As protein: CASSQHRGTDYTF.

The V and J genes are TRBV7-8 and TRBJ1-1; no firm D call. V was pared by 5 bases and J by 4 bases, with 8 bases between. Germline CDR1 is SGHVS and CDR2 is FQNEAQ. The CDR3 runs to 12 residues. CDR3 coding DNA: TGTGCCAGCAGCCTAGGACTCACTGAAGCTTTCTTT. Its protein is CASSLGLTEAFF.

This rearrangement joins TRBV4-1 to TRBJ2-5; 8 nucleotides align to TRBD2. The CDR3 is made up of 16 amino acids. V gave up 4 bases and J gave up 2 bases; unmatched junction bases: 9. Looked up from germline, CDR1 is MGHRA and CDR2 is YSYEKL. In nucleotides, the CDR3 is TGCGCCAGCAGCCTCGTCGGAGCGGGGGAACAAGAGACCCAGTACTTC. This translates into CASSLVGAGEQETQYF.

The rearrangement links TRBV5-1 to TRBJ2-2; unclear D gene. The V end lost 0 bases, the J end lost 3 bases, and 6 bases lay between the germline ends. Germline CDR1 and CDR2: SGHRS and YFSETQ. The CDR3 totals 14 residues. CDR3 protein: CASSLVPDTGELFF. For the CDR3, the DNA is TGCGCCAGCAGCTTGGTACCGGACACCGGGGAGCTGTTTTTT. Looking up the rest from reference TRBV5-1 and TRBJ2-2 gives the full variable domain: KAGVTQTPRYLIKTRGQQVTLSCSPISGHRSVSWYQQTPGQGLQFLFEYFSETQRNKGNFPGRFSGRQFSNSRSEMNVSTLELGDSALYLCASSLVPDTGELFFGEGSRLTVL.

The CDR3 spells CASSTSGGSNQPQHF. The CDR3 nucleotides are TGCGCCAGCAGCACCTCGGGGGGTAGCAATCAGCCCCAGCATTTT. The chain combines TRBV5-1 with TRBJ1-5, with D tentatively TRBD1 (5 bases). Germline CDR1 is SGHRS and CDR2 is YFSETQ. The CDR3 has 15 amino acids. The V gene lost 4 bases and the J gene lost 0 bases, with 11 bases spanning the gap.

This rearrangement joins TRBV29-1 to TRBJ1-2; D is uncertain. V shed 6 bases and J shed 7 bases, with 12 bases lying between them. From germline, CDR1 is SQVTM and CDR2 ANQGSEA. CDR3 length: 11 amino acids. The CDR3 DNA reads as TGCAGCGTAGTGGGCCCGGCTGGCTACACCTTC. As protein: CSVVGPAGYTF.